These T cell receptor beta chains were read from a single sample in a study of T cells in tuberculosis. Sequencing was performed with immunoSEQ multiplex PCR; in TCRdb, only in-frame clones are kept and a portion is missing. The table records under 40,000 clones, approximately 94% of them present only once. Sequences were obtained from PBMCs. The receptors shown here come from a donor between 10 and 35 years old with latent tuberculosis or without tuberculosis infection. Each CDR3 is given with its conserved first and last residue. The order of the fields is D gene, clone size, V gene, J gene, CDR3 protein, CDR3 DNA. The D gene is left open where the match is weak. Expanded clones get a size class; other rows say once, few or many, or leave the size out.

d_gene: .; abundance: .; v_gene: TRBV5-1; j_gene: TRBJ2-3; CDR3aa: CASSLAGLPPDTQYF; CDR3nt: TGCGCCAGCAGCTTGGCAGGGTTGCCCCCAGATACGCAGTATTTT
d_gene: .; abundance: .; v_gene: TRBV2; j_gene: TRBJ2-7; CDR3aa: CASSSRRPEGALGEQYF; CDR3nt: TGTGCCAGCAGTTCCCGCCGCCCGGAGGGCGCCTTAGGGGAGCAGTACTTC
d_gene: TRBD2; abundance: .; v_gene: TRBV11-2; j_gene: TRBJ2-1; CDR3aa: CASSSPASGNNEQFF; CDR3nt: TGTGCCAGCAGCTCCCCGGCTAGCGGGAACAATGAGCAGTTCTTC
d_gene: TRBD2; abundance: .; v_gene: TRBV7-9; j_gene: TRBJ2-1; CDR3aa: CASSSVSSGKGGSNEQFF; CDR3nt: TGTGCCAGCAGCTCGGTCTCCAGCGGGAAGGGAGGAAGCAATGAGCAGTTCTTC
d_gene: TRBD2; abundance: .; v_gene: TRBV29-1; j_gene: TRBJ2-7; CDR3aa: CSVTLLLAGRSYEQYF; CDR3nt: TGCAGCGTGACCCTGCTACTAGCGGGCCGTTCCTACGAGCAGTACTTC
d_gene: .; abundance: .; v_gene: TRBV11-2; j_gene: TRBJ1-1; CDR3aa: CASSSIGEDSEAFF; CDR3nt: TGTGCCAGCAGCTCGATAGGGGAAGACAGTGAAGCTTTCTTT
d_gene: .; abundance: .; v_gene: TRBV11-2; j_gene: TRBJ1-4; CDR3aa: CASSLEGQSNEKLFF; CDR3nt: TGTGCCAGCAGCTTAGAGGGGCAGAGTAATGAAAAACTGTTTTTT
d_gene: .; abundance: .; v_gene: TRBV29-1; j_gene: TRBJ1-5; CDR3aa: CSVSDRGQPQHF; CDR3nt: TGCAGCGTTTCAGATAGGGGTCAGCCCCAGCATTTT
d_gene: TRBD2; abundance: .; v_gene: TRBV5-1; j_gene: TRBJ2-2; CDR3aa: CASSFMLAGVPGELFF; CDR3nt: TGCGCCAGCAGCTTTATGCTAGCGGGAGTGCCCGGGGAGCTGTTTTTT
d_gene: TRBD1; abundance: once; v_gene: TRBV11-3; j_gene: TRBJ2-1; CDR3aa: CASTRDRGNEQFF; CDR3nt: TGTGCCAGCACCCGGGACAGGGGCAATGAGCAGTTCTTC
d_gene: .; abundance: .; v_gene: TRBV10-1; j_gene: TRBJ2-1; CDR3aa: CASSELVPSYNEQFF; CDR3nt: TGCGCCAGCAGCGAACTAGTTCCCTCCTACAATGAGCAGTTCTTC